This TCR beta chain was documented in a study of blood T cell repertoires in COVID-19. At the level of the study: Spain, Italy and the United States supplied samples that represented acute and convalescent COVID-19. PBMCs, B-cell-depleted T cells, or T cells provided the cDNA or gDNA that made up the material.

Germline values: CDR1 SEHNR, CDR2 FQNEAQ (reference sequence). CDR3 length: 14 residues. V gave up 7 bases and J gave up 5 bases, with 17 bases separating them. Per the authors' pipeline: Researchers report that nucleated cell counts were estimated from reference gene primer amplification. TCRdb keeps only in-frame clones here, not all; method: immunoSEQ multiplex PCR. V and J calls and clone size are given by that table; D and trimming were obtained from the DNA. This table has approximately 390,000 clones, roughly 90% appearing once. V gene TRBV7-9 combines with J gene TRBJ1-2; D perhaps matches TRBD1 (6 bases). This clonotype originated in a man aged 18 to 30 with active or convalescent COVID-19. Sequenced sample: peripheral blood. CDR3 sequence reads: CASTPEGGGYGYTF. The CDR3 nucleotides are TGTGCCAGCACCCCGGAGGGGGGGGGATATGGCTACACCTTC.